In its sample, the clone carrying this TCR beta chain was seen many times. As yet, its antigen is unknown. The data belong to a study of breast tumors, draining lymph nodes, adjacent tissues. TCRdb reprocessed the multiplex PCR reads with MiXCR, giving one entry per CDR3 protein. The profile shows around 170,000 distinct CDR3 sequences, approximately 33% of them singletons. Axillary draining lymph nodes of breast cancer patients supplied the node samples. Study-level results: Luminal-like breast cancer showed significantly higher tumor–nontumor repertoire similarity than basal-like. The lymph node origin of tumor T cells was framed as consistent with a hypothesis, not demonstrated. Tumor repertoires ranked between lymph nodes and nontumor tissue in diversity, with V and J gene preferences.

V gave up 5 bases and J gave up 9 bases; unmatched junction bases: 12. The germline CDR1 and CDR2 sequences are LNHDA and SQIVND (reference sequence). The CDR3 length is 14 residues. The sequenced sample consisted of axillary lymph node tissue. This TCR came from a female donor with breast cancer. Some clones in this sample may be carry-over from other donors' samples. This sequence joins TRBV19 and TRBJ1-2; TRBD1 agrees at 7 bases. CDR3 DNA sequence: TGTGCCAGTAGTGCACGGGACAGAGGGGCAAGCTACACCTTC. Protein product: CASSARDRGASYTF.